This is a list of T cell receptor beta chains from one sample in a study of Ad26.COV2.S vaccination and SARS-CoV-2 variants. TCRdb's copy holds only in-frame clones and misses some; the assay was immunoSEQ multiplex PCR. The data hold approximately 340,000 clones, with under 95% observed a single time. This sample comprised peripheral blood, obtained after recovery from COVID-19. The receptors originated from a human donor who had recovered from COVID-19. Both conserved end residues are part of each CDR3. The D gene is left open where the match is weak. Rows give clone size only sometimes, using once, few, many, or a class for an expanded clone.

clone size,D gene,V gene,J gene,CDR3 DNA,CDR3 protein
NA,NA,TRBV5-1,TRBJ2-4,TGCGCCAGCAGCTTGACGGAAGCCAAAAACATTCAGTACTTC,CASSLTEAKNIQYF
NA,TRBD1,TRBV7-8,TRBJ1-6,TGTGCCAGCAGCCTTGGGACAGGGGGAAGCTCCTATAATTCACCCCTCCACTTT,CASSLGTGGSSYNSPLHF
NA,NA,TRBV4-3,TRBJ2-1,TGCGCCAGCAGCCCCGTCCCCGCGGGGGAGCAGTTCTTC,CASSPVPAGEQFF
NA,NA,TRBV2,TRBJ1-1,TGTGCCAGCAGTGTTTACAGGAAGAACACTGAAGCTTTCTTT,CASSVYRKNTEAFF
NA,TRBD1,TRBV9,TRBJ2-7,TGTGCCAGCAGCGTAGGTTGGGACAGGGCAACCTACGAGCAGTACTTC,CASSVGWDRATYEQYF
NA,NA,TRBV4-1,TRBJ2-1,TGCGCCAGCAGCCTCCGGACCGCGGACAGCTCCTACAATGAGCAGTTCTTC,CASSLRTADSSYNEQFF
NA,NA,TRBV7-2,TRBJ2-3,TGTGCCAGCAGGAAGACAGGCGCGGGTCAGCCCCAGTATTTT,CASRKTGAGQPQYF
NA,NA,TRBV12-3/TRBV12-4,TRBJ2-7,TGTGCCAGCAGTTTAGGGGCCGGGGACGAGCAGTACTTC,CASSLGAGDEQYF
NA,TRBD2,TRBV6-2/TRBV6-3,TRBJ2-5,TGTGCCAGCAGTTCCGGTGGACTAGCGGCCCCTGAGACCCAGTACTTC,CASSSGGLAAPETQYF
NA,TRBD2,TRBV10-2,TRBJ2-5,TGCGCCAGCAGTGATGGGCGGGGGGGACAAGAGACCCAGTACTTC,CASSDGRGGQETQYF
NA,NA,TRBV27,TRBJ1-2,TGTGCCAGCAGTTGGACCCAAGGGGATGGCTACACCTTC,CASSWTQGDGYTF
NA,NA,TRBV11-2,TRBJ2-7,TGTGCCAGCAGCTTAGAGGGACTTCACGAGCAGTACTTC,CASSLEGLHEQYF
NA,TRBD1,TRBV6-2/TRBV6-3,TRBJ1-2,TGTGCCAGCAGTTACTCGAAGGCAGGGGGCTATGGCTACACCTTC,CASSYSKAGGYGYTF
NA,NA,TRBV7-8,TRBJ2-3,TGTGCCAGCAGCTGGATAACCGGGGACAAAAGCTTCACAGATACGCAGTATTTT,CASSWITGDKSFTDTQYF
NA,TRBD2,TRBV5-1,TRBJ2-5,TGCGCCAGCAGCTTGAGGTCTAGCGGGGGGGTACAAGAGACCCAGTACTTC,CASSLRSSGGVQETQYF
once,NA,TRBV7-2,TRBJ2-5,TGTGCCAGCAGCTTAGAGTCTAGCCTCCAAGAGACCCAGTACTTC,CASSLESSLQETQYF
NA,NA,TRBV13,TRBJ2-1,TGTGCCAGCAGCTCCAGGACTTATGAGCAGTTCTTC,CASSSRTYEQFF
NA,TRBD1,TRBV5-4,TRBJ1-1,TGTGCCAGCAGCCGACAGGGTTCGAGTGAAGCTTTCTTT,CASSRQGSSEAFF
NA,TRBD1,TRBV27,TRBJ2-7,TGTGCCAGCACCAAAATTCGGGACAGGGTGGACGAGCAGTACTTC,CASTKIRDRVDEQYF
NA,NA,TRBV5-1,TRBJ2-3,TGCGCCAGCAGCTTAAGAACTTCTAGCACAGATACGCAGTATTTT,CASSLRTSSTDTQYF
NA,NA,TRBV5-5,TRBJ1-1,TGTGCCAGCAGCTTAAGAGGGACTGAAGCTTTCTTT,CASSLRGTEAFF
NA,TRBD1,TRBV7-8,TRBJ1-1,TGTGCCAGCAGATCGGTGGGACAGGGTCGACTTAGATCCACGGAAGCTTTCTTT,CASRSVGQGRLRSTEAFF
few,TRBD1,TRBV30,TRBJ1-4,TGTGCCTGGAGTTTTTATCGGGACAGACGAAATGAAAAACTGTTTTTT,CAWSFYRDRRNEKLFF
NA,NA,TRBV19,TRBJ1-1,TGTGCCAGTAGTATAGCAGGACCCTGGGACACTGAAGCTTTCTTT,CASSIAGPWDTEAFF
NA,NA,TRBV6-5,TRBJ1-2,TGTGCCAGCAGTACCCTCACAGGGTTGAACTATGGCTACACCTTC,CASSTLTGLNYGYTF
NA,NA,TRBV10-3,TRBJ1-5,TGTGCCATCAGTGAGTCAACGGGCAATCAGCCCCAGCATTTT,CAISESTGNQPQHF
NA,NA,TRBV7-9,TRBJ2-7,TGTGCCAGCAGCTTACTGCTGCATGCGGATCAGGGTAACGAGCAGTACTTC,CASSLLLHADQGNEQYF
NA,NA,TRBV28,TRBJ2-7,TGTGCCAGCAGTTTTGACAGGTTTCGGGAGCAGTACTTC,CASSFDRFREQYF
NA,NA,TRBV6-6,TRBJ1-4,TGTGCCAGCAGTTTTCAACGGAAGGATAATGAAAAACTGTTTTTT,CASSFQRKDNEKLFF
NA,NA,TRBV21-1,TRBJ2-7,TGTGCCAGCAGCAAAGCGCTAGGAAGAGTAGACCCTCATTTCTACGAGCAGTACTTC,CASSKALGRVDPHFYEQYF
few,NA,TRBV2,TRBJ1-6,TGTGCCAGCAGTGAGGTACGGACTAATTCACCCCTCCACTTT,CASSEVRTNSPLHF
NA,NA,TRBV29-1,TRBJ1-1,TGCAGCGTTGCAAGTGGGACGGCGGCGACTGAAGCTTTCTTT,CSVASGTAATEAFF
NA,TRBD2,TRBV9,TRBJ2-2,TGTGCCAGCAGCCTTCTAGCGGGAACGAACACCGGGGAGCTGTTTTTT,CASSLLAGTNTGELFF
NA,NA,TRBV3-1/TRBV3-2,TRBJ1-1,TGTGCCAGCAGCCAAGACTCTGGGGGCACTGAAGCTTTCTTT,CASSQDSGGTEAFF
NA,NA,TRBV29-1,TRBJ1-1,TGCAGCGTCCGGCACACTGAAGCTTTCTTT,CSVRHTEAFF
once,NA,TRBV2,TRBJ2-5,TGTGCCAGCAGCTTCAAAGAGACCCAGTACTTC,CASSFKETQYF
NA,NA,TRBV4-1,TRBJ1-3,TGCGCCAGCAGCCCCGGGACTTCCTCTGGAAACACCATATATTTT,CASSPGTSSGNTIYF
once,TRBD2,TRBV7-2,TRBJ2-1,TGTGCCAGCAGCTTAGAGAGCGGGGGGGTTTACAATGAGCAGTTCTTC,CASSLESGGVYNEQFF
once,NA,TRBV10-3,TRBJ1-5,TGTGCCATCACCGACCGACCGACCGGTCAGCCCCAGCATTTT,CAITDRPTGQPQHF
NA,NA,TRBV9,TRBJ2-3,TGTGCCAGCAGCGACCCTCAACTAGTTGGGCAAACAGATACGCAGTATTTT,CASSDPQLVGQTDTQYF
NA,NA,TRBV12-3/TRBV12-4,TRBJ2-7,TGTGCCAGCAGTTTGAGTGGGGCCTACGAGCAGTACTTC,CASSLSGAYEQYF
NA,NA,TRBV6-2/TRBV6-3,TRBJ1-2,TGTGCCAGCAGTTACGGGACTAAGACCTATGGCTACACCTTC,CASSYGTKTYGYTF
NA,NA,TRBV7-2,TRBJ1-2,TGTGCCAGCATCACGGGCAGTGCAGGGGACTATGGCTACACCTTC,CASITGSAGDYGYTF
once,NA,TRBV27,TRBJ2-3,TGTGCCAGCAGTTTAGGCCCCACAGGTACAGATACGCAGTATTTT,CASSLGPTGTDTQYF
NA,NA,TRBV6-5,TRBJ2-5,TGTGCCAGCAGTTACTGGGCGGGGGCTGGAGAGACCCAGTACTTC,CASSYWAGAGETQYF
NA,TRBD1,TRBV4-1,TRBJ1-1,TGCGCCAGCAGCCAAAAAACAGGGGGTAACACTGAAGCTTTCTTT,CASSQKTGGNTEAFF
NA,TRBD2,TRBV7-2,TRBJ2-1,TGTGCCAGCAGCTTAGCCGGACTAGCGGGGGACTACAATGAGCAGTTCTTC,CASSLAGLAGDYNEQFF
NA,NA,TRBV12-5,TRBJ1-3,TGTGCTAGTGGTCCGAAGGGAGCCGCTTTCTCTGGAAACACCATATATTTT,CASGPKGAAFSGNTIYF
NA,TRBD1,TRBV5-5,TRBJ1-5,TGTGCCAGCAGCTTGATCCTCGGGACAGGGGAACAGCCCCAGCATTTT,CASSLILGTGEQPQHF
NA,NA,TRBV11-2,TRBJ1-6,TGTGCCAGCAGCTTAAGGGGTGTCGATTCCTATAATTCACCCCTCCACTTT,CASSLRGVDSYNSPLHF
NA,NA,TRBV24-1,TRBJ2-1,TGTGCCACCAGTGATTTGCAAAATGAGCAGTTCTTC,CATSDLQNEQFF